This TCR beta chain was identified during a study of blood T cell repertoires in COVID-19. Study as a whole: Specimens from acute and convalescent COVID-19 originated in the United States, Italy and Spain.

Assay used: immunoSEQ multiplex PCR; TCRdb lists only in-frame clones, some missing. The table records approximately 150,000 clones, over 70% of them present only once. The CDR3 has 14 residues. The germline V gene has CDR1 LNHNV and CDR2 YYDKDF (reference sequence). Trimming left V 0 bases short and J 8 bases short, with 13 bases between. The chain joins TRBV15 to TRBJ1-1, with D hard to call. The clonotype was recovered from a woman aged 55-69 years with acute or convalescent COVID-19. Sequenced: peripheral blood. In DNA form, the CDR3 reads TGTGCCACCAGCAGAGATTGGCGGGATCGGGAAGCTTTCTTT. Its protein product is CATSRDWRDREAFF.